This T cell receptor (beta chain) originates from a study of blood T cell repertoires in COVID-19. The V gene's germline CDR1 is MNHEY and CDR2 SMNVEV (reference sequence). CDR3 size: 14 residues. The V end lost 2 bases, the J end lost 0 bases, and 8 bases lay between the germline ends. This table comes from immunoSEQ multiplex PCR, and its TCRdb copy is limited to in-frame clones, with some not included. The sample holds about 190,000 clones, 70% to 90% seen once. This sequence was found in a middle-aged woman who had recovered from COVID-19. The sequenced sample consisted of peripheral blood. The chain carries TRBV27 and TRBJ2-7; maybe TRBD2 (6 bases). Written as DNA, the CDR3 is TGTGCCAGCAGTTTACGCGGGGACTCCTACGAGCAGTACTTC. This codes for CASSLRGDSYEQYF.